A single sample gave rise to the 25 T cell receptor beta chains below, sequenced in a study of CD8 T cells in Susac syndrome. cDNA came from approximately 0.5 to 1 ug RNA primed by random hexamers. MiXCR, applied by TCRdb to the immunoSEQ multiplex PCR reads, yields one record per CDR3 protein. The repertoire consists of around 80,000 distinct CDR3 sequences, with roughly 91% occurring once and the leading ten covering under 0.65%. Sequenced input: CD8+ T cells from PBMCs. These receptors were collected from a human donor with multiple sclerosis.

The V call is TRBV6-4, the J call TRBJ2-2; maybe TRBD2 (6 bases). The V end was cut by 5 bases, the J end by 1 base, with 11 bases between. This CDR3 contains 15 residues. CDR1 and CDR2 (germline): MRHNA, SNTAGT. CDR3 amino acids: CASSTTSENTGELFF. CDR3 nucleotides: TGTGCCAGCAGTACGACTAGTGAGAACACCGGGGAGCTGTTTTTT.

The V gene is TRBV7-9, the J gene TRBJ2-1; D unclear. CDR1 is SEHNR and CDR2 is FQNEAQ in the germline V gene (reference sequence). The V end lost 4 bases, the J end lost 10 bases, and 11 bases lay between the germline ends. The CDR3 is 12 residues long. The CDR3 loop is CASSSLGMEQFF. DNA of the CDR3: TGTGCCAGCAGCTCCCTAGGGATGGAGCAGTTCTTC.

The genes are TRBV19 and TRBJ1-1; unclear D gene. Germline CDR1 and CDR2: LNHDA and SQIVND (reference sequence). Trimming removed 3 bases at V and 0 bases at J, with 8 bases between. The CDR3 consists of 14 residues. The CDR3 DNA reads TGTGCCAGTAGTATGTCGGGGATGAACACTGAAGCTTTCTTT. Its protein is CASSMSGMNTEAFF.

In nucleotides, the CDR3 is TGTGCCAGCAGCTTAGGGGCAGGGCCCAACCTGGGTTATAGCAATCAGCCCCAGCATTTT. It codes for CASSLGAGPNLGYSNQPQHF. The chain uses TRBV11-2 and TRBJ1-5, with D maybe TRBD1 (5 bases). Trimming took off 1 base at V and 0 bases at J, with 22 bases between the two ends. The CDR3 extends over 20 amino acids. Germline V lookup: CDR1 SGHAT, CDR2 FQNNGV.

The gene calls are TRBV12-3 or TRBV12-4 and TRBJ2-7, with no clear D. Trimming pared 1 base from V and 6 bases from J, leaving 13 bases between. The CDR3 contains 14 residues. The CDR3 here is CASSLVLSAPEQYF. CDR3 DNA sequence: TGTGCCAGCAGTTTAGTCTTATCGGCCCCCGAGCAGTACTTC.

The rearrangement joins TRBV14 to TRBJ2-7; D remains ambiguous. V was shortened by 6 bases and J by 6 bases, with 12 bases between the two germline ends. The CDR3 totals 12 residues. Germline V gene data show CDR1 as SGHDN and CDR2 as FVKESK. Here the CDR3 DNA reads TGTGCCAGCAGTCCCACCGGCTTCGAGCAGTACTTC. This sequence encodes CASSPTGFEQYF.

This clonotype was observed once. The rearrangement joins TRBV19 to TRBJ2-1; 16 positions agree with TRBD2. Germline V gene data show CDR1 as LNHDA and CDR2 as SQIVND (reference sequence). The CDR3 sequence is 16 residues long. The V and J ends lost 10 bases and 9 bases, in that order; junction bases with no gene match: 12. Here the CDR3 DNA reads TGTGCCATGGGACTAGCGGGAGGGTGGTTACGATGTGAGCAGTTCTTC. It codes for CAMGLAGGWLRCEQFF.

The V and J genes are TRBV24-1 and TRBJ2-4; 7 nucleotides match TRBD2. Germline lookup yields CDR1 KGHDR and CDR2 SFDVKD. The junction had 9 bases not matched to a gene; V was cut back by 8 bases and J by 3 bases. The CDR3 has 15 amino acids. The CDR3 loop is CATIVAGDIKNIQYF. In DNA form, the CDR3 reads TGTGCCACCATTGTCGCGGGGGATATCAAAAACATTCAGTACTTC.

The chain links TRBV24-1 to TRBJ2-5, with 13 bases lining up with TRBD2. The CDR3 has 16 residues. CDR1 and CDR2 (germline): KGHDR, SFDVKD. V shed 2 bases, J shed 1 base, and the junction held 0 bases outside the gene matches. This chain's CDR3 is CATSDWTSGSQETQYF. The DNA of the CDR3 is TGTGCCACCAGTGATTGGACTAGCGGGAGCCAAGAGACCCAGTACTTC.

This clonotype was found a few times. V gene TRBV6-5 combines with J gene TRBJ1-5; D is unclear. The V end was cut by 4 bases, the J end by 1 base, with 5 bases between. This CDR3 spans 13 amino acids. Germline lookup yields CDR1 MNHEY and CDR2 SVGAGI. CDR3 in amino acids: CASSSVSNQPQHF. CDR3 coding DNA: TGTGCCAGCAGTTCGGTGAGCAATCAGCCCCAGCATTTT.

Only one count was recorded for this clonotype. The chain recombines TRBV5-4 with TRBJ2-3; D unresolved. The CDR3 loop spans 15 amino acids. Trimming left V 4 bases short and J 0 bases short, with 12 bases between. Germline assignment: CDR1 SGHNT and CDR2 YYREEE (reference sequence). In nucleotides, the CDR3 is TGTGCCAGCAGCCGAGTAGGGTGGAGCACAGATACGCAGTATTTT. It specifies CASSRVGWSTDTQYF. The whole variable domain, remainder taken from reference TRBV5-4 and TRBJ2-3, is ETGVTQSPTHLIKTRGQQVTLRCSSQSGHNTVSWYQQALGQGPQFIFQYYREEENGRGNFPPRFSGLQFPNYSSELNVNALELDDSALYLCASSRVGWSTDTQYFGPGTRLTVL.

This chain links TRBV19 with TRBJ1-1; D call uncertain. This CDR3 is 12 amino acids long. In germline, CDR1 is LNHDA, CDR2 SQIVND (reference sequence). V gave up 5 bases and J gave up 7 bases, with 11 bases separating them. This CDR3 is CASSGPRFEAFF. CDR3 sequence (DNA): TGTGCCAGTAGTGGTCCGAGGTTTGAAGCTTTCTTT.

This clonotype showed up just a few times. The V call is TRBV19, the J call TRBJ2-7; weak D call: TRBD2 (6 bases). The CDR3 totals 16 residues. With 5 bases removed from V and 3 bases from J, the gap between germline ends came to 20 bases. In germline, CDR1 is LNHDA, CDR2 SQIVND (reference sequence). The CDR3 spells CASSPLGDSSFYEQYF. CDR3 nucleotides: TGTGCCAGTAGTCCCCTGGGGGACTCTTCCTTCTACGAGCAGTACTTC.

The chain recombines TRBV4-3 with TRBJ2-1; D ambiguous. The length of the CDR3 is 16 residues. CDR1 and CDR2 from the germline V gene are LGHNA and YSLEER. V was trimmed by 1 base and J by 10 bases, leaving 20 bases between them. CDR3 sequence: CASSQAAGPPHGEQFF. In DNA, the CDR3 is TGCGCCAGCAGCCAAGCCGCCGGGCCTCCTCACGGGGAGCAGTTCTTC.

The chain recombines TRBV2 with TRBJ1-4, with TRBD1 matching over 10 bases. After removal of 5 bases from V and 12 bases from J, the junction contained 6 bases not matched to a gene. Germline V gives CDR1 SNHLY, CDR2 FYNNEI. The CDR3 runs to 13 residues. CDR3 residues: CASSWTGGTELFF. The CDR3, as DNA: TGTGCCAGCAGTTGGACAGGGGGTACGGAACTGTTTTTT. Together with reference TRBV2 and TRBJ1-4, the CDR3 gives the full variable domain: EPEVTQTPSHQVTQMGQEVILRCVPISNHLYFYWYRQILGQKVEFLVSFYNNEISEKSEIFDDQFSVERPDGSNFTLKIRSTKLEDSAMYFCASSWTGGTELFFGSGTQLSVL.

The chain combines TRBV28 with TRBJ2-2, with TRBD1 matching 7 bases. V gave up 3 bases and J gave up 0 bases; unmatched junction bases: 1. In germline, CDR1 is MDHEN, CDR2 SYDVKM. The CDR3 length is 15 residues. The CDR3 sequence: CASSFRGPNTGELFF. The CDR3 region has the DNA TGTGCCAGCAGTTTTAGGGGGCCGAACACCGGGGAGCTGTTTTTT.

The chain uses TRBV19 and TRBJ1-5; 11 bases line up with TRBD1. With 3 bases clipped from V and 5 bases from J, the junction kept 3 bases outside the gene matches. The germline gives CDR1 LNHDA, CDR2 SQIVND (reference sequence). The CDR3 length is 15 residues. The CDR3 reads CASSMGQGEYQPQHF. The DNA of the CDR3 is TGTGCCAGTAGTATGGGACAGGGGGAATATCAGCCCCAGCATTTT.

The J gene is TRBJ2-1, the V gene TRBV12-3 or TRBV12-4; D is tentatively TRBD1 or TRBD2 (6 bases each). The CDR3 has 14 amino acids. The V and J ends lost 2 bases and 5 bases respectively, with 10 bases between them. CDR3 sequence reads: CASSLSGGHNEQFF. The CDR3 DNA reads as TGTGCCAGCAGTTTAAGTGGGGGGCACAATGAGCAGTTCTTC.

The rearrangement joins TRBV12-5 to TRBJ2-7; 9 nucleotides agree with TRBD1. CDR1 LGHNT and CDR2 FRNRAP come from the germline V gene. The V segment lost 6 bases and the J segment 5 bases; nucleotides outside the gene matches: 5. The CDR3 runs to 13 residues. DNA for the CDR3: TGTGCTAGTGGACGGACAGGGGTGGACGAGCAGTACTTC. Translated, it gives CASGRTGVDEQYF.

This clonotype was seen a single time. The chain carries TRBV5-6 and TRBJ1-2; a weak D match, TRBD1 (5 bases). This CDR3 spans 14 amino acids. In germline, CDR1 is SGHDT, CDR2 YYEEEE. Deletions cut 2 bases from V and 7 bases from J, with 15 bases between. CDR3 DNA: TGTGCCAGCAGCTTCCAGGGACCAATGGGTGGCTACACCTTC. Residues: CASSFQGPMGGYTF.

The rearrangement joins TRBV6-4 to TRBJ2-3; D remains unclear. The V end was cut by 3 bases, the J end by 4 bases, with 8 bases between. Germline V gene lookup returns CDR1 MRHNA and CDR2 SNTAGT. The CDR3 covers 13 residues. The CDR3 loop is CASSDSASDTQYF. Written as DNA, the CDR3 is TGTGCCAGCAGTGATAGTGCCTCAGATACGCAGTATTTT.

V gene TRBV7-8 combines with J gene TRBJ2-4; D gene ambiguous. Germline V gene sequence: CDR1 SGHVS, CDR2 FQNEAQ. V was shortened by 1 base and J by 6 bases, with 4 bases between the two germline ends. This CDR3 contains 12 residues. The CDR3 region is CASSLDRNIQYF. CDR3 nucleotide sequence: TGTGCCAGCAGCTTAGACAGAAACATTCAGTACTTC. The entire variable domain, with the rest obtained from reference TRBV7-8 and TRBJ2-4, is as follows: GAGVSQSPRYKVAKRGQDVALRCDPISGHVSLFWYQQALGQGPEFLTYFQNEAQLDKSGLPSDRFFAERPEGSVSTLKIQRTQQEDSAVYLCASSLDRNIQYFGAGTRLSVL.

CDR3 in amino acids: CASSISDYNEQFF. The CDR3 DNA reads as TGTGCCAGTAGTATATCCGACTACAATGAGCAGTTCTTC. The chain links TRBV19 to TRBJ2-1, with D uncertain. The CDR3 has 13 residues. The germline V gene encodes CDR1 LNHDA and CDR2 SQIVND (reference sequence). V was shortened by 2 bases and J by 3 bases, with 5 bases between the two germline ends.

The chain uses TRBV28 and TRBJ1-4, with a possible D match to TRBD1 (6 bases). V was cut by 6 bases and J by 5 bases, with 13 bases left in between. Germline values: CDR1 MDHEN, CDR2 SYDVKM. There are 14 residues in the CDR3. The CDR3 DNA sequence: TGTGCCAGCAGCGTCGGACAGACGAATGAAAAACTGTTTTTT. This encodes CASSVGQTNEKLFF.

The chain joins TRBV12-3 or TRBV12-4 to TRBJ2-2; 7 bases align to TRBD2. The V gene end was trimmed by 3 bases and the J gene end by 6 bases; junction bases not matched to a gene: 4. This CDR3 has 14 residues. The CDR3 loop is CASSFSGRAGELFF. Here the CDR3 DNA reads TGTGCCAGCAGTTTCTCGGGGAGGGCCGGGGAGCTGTTTTTT.